This TCR beta chain originates from a study of beta chain features in type 1 diabetes listed by TCRdb under 2018. Regarding the complete study: Mean age, gender distribution, total cell number and subset yield did not differ between patients and healthy donors. Across all samples, fewer than 110,000,000 sorted cells were examined, and cell number per subset correlated strongly with RNA yield. In the study, TCRB repertoires of sorted circulating CD4+ T cell subsets from recently diagnosed type 1 diabetes patients were compared with those of matched healthy donors. Regulatory and stem cell-like memory subsets were obtained from only 8 patients and about 8 healthy donors, while naive and central memory subsets were obtained from all 28 donors. What the study reported, not specific to this receptor: Naive, central memory and regulatory TCRB repertoires appeared to be more similar among patients than among healthy donors. Fewer insertions and more nucleotide deletions at VDJ recombination sites were observed in patients with type 1 diabetes, implying thymic rearrangement abnormalities. HLA sub-analyses involved small numbers of individuals, so any influence of HLA type on TCRB rearrangement remained unresolved. Shorter templates might be favored by PCR, yet because patient and control samples were amplified and corrected together, any such skew would affect both groups equally. Because cDNA was sequenced instead of genomic DNA, highly expressing activated cells could be over-represented, though the groups showed no difference in activation or CD3 levels. A moderate but significant shortening of TCRB CDR3 length was observed in type 1 diabetes patients in all four CD4+ subsets.

The CDR3 measures 14 amino acids from cysteine to phenylalanine. The read is trimmed to its CDR3 DNA, 42 bases read in frame from base 1. The V and J ends are trimmed by 4 bases and 1 base, leaving 7 bases between them. The germline V gene encodes CDR1 MRHNA and CDR2 SNTAGT. Comment on this clone: Its antigen is unknown. Per-nucleotide qualities are absent, and no much larger clonotype sits a single base away.

The entire amount of isolated RNA was reverse transcribed using the High Capacity cDNA Reverse Transcription Kit, so the sequenced TCRB transcripts were expressed ones. Deep immunoSEQ sequencing was performed on naive, central memory and regulatory T cell samples, with an average of roughly 3.6 million total reads per sample. After sorted cells were lysed in RLT buffer, RNA was extracted with DNase-treated RNeasy Micro or Mini kits, with the choice depending on cell number. Each cell subset was processed separately to prevent cross-contamination, with patient and healthy donor samples processed together. TCRB sequences were amplified from cDNA with the immunoSEQ multiplex PCR, producing 87-bp fragments spanning the CDR3 region. Sequencing of the amplicons was performed on the Illumina HiSeq platform. In the paper's pipeline: PCR bias was computationally corrected using synthetic template baselines, reads within Hamming distance 2 were collapsed, and singletons that could not be merged were discarded. Reads were aligned to IMGT to assign V, D and J genes, CDR3 length, and insertions or deletions at six rearrangement sites. Clonotype counts were normalized to sorted cell number within each subset before computing true diversity and Gini coefficients with the tcR R package. The overlap coefficient, calculated on TCRB nucleotide sequences, was used to quantify repertoire sharing. TCRdb carries this immuneACCESS record with in-frame sequences only. Its versions omit some clonotypes, under half of them owing to an unresolved V gene in the studies checked, with the rest unexplained. The D gene and trimming were derived from the DNA, and the V and J assignments and clone size from that table. The sample has about 130,000 clones on record, around a tenth of them singletons. Of the sample, about 0.61% falls within the top ten clones.

Each donor gave one peripheral blood draw, averaging approximately 0.12 L, which was collected into heparinised tubes. A BD FACSAria II was used to sort naive, central memory, regulatory and stem cell-like memory CD4+ T cells with a panel that included CD45RO, CCR7, CD25, CD127, CD95 and CD27. Purity was above 95% for every sorted population. PBMCs were separated immediately by Lymphoprep density gradient centrifugation and were stained directly, without being cultured. So that batch effects would be minimized, each experiment stained and sorted samples in pairs, pairing one healthy donor with one patient.

In this chain, TRBV6-4 is recombined with TRBJ2-2; a weak D assignment points to TRBD2 (6 bases agree). Input material: central memory CD4+ T cells from blood. The sequence was collected from a man between 18 and 29 years old in good health. The DNA sequence is given as TGTGCCAGCAGTGCGGAGGGGAACACCGGGGAGCTGTTTTTT. It is translated as CASSAEGNTGELFF.